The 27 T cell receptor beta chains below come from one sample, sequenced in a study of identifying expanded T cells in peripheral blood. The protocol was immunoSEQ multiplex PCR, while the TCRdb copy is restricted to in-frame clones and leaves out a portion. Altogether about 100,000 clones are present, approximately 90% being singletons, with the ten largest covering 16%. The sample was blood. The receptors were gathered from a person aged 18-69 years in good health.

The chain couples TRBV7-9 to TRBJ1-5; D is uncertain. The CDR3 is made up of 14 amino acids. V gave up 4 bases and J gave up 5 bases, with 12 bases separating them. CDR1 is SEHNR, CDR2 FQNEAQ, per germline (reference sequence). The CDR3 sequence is CASSSMDGHQPQHF. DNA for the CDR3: TGTGCCAGCAGCTCGATGGATGGGCATCAGCCCCAGCATTTT.

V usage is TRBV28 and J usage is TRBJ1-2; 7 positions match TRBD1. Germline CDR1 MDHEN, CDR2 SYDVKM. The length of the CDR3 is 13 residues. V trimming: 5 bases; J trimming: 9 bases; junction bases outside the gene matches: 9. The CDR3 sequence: CASSRSTGLSYTF. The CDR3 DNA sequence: TGTGCCAGCAGTCGATCGACAGGGTTGAGCTACACCTTC.

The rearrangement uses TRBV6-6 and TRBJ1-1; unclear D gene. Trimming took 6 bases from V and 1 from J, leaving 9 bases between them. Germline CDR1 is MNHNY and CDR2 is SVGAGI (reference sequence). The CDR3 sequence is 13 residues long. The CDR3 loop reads CASRVSGNTEAFF. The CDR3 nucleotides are TGTGCCAGCAGGGTCTCGGGGAACACTGAAGCTTTCTTT.

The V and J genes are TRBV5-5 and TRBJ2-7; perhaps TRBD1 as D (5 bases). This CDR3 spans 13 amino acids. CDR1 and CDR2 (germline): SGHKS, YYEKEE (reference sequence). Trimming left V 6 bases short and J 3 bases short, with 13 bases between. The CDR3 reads CASNSGLGYEQYF. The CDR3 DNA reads TGTGCCAGCAACTCAGGGTTGGGCTACGAGCAGTACTTC.

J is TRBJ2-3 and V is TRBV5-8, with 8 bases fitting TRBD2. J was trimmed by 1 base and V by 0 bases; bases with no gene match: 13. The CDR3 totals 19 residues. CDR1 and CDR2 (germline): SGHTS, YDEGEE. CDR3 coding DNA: TGTGCCAGCAGCTTGGCCGGCCGGCTACTAGCGGCAGGCACAGATACGCAGTATTTT. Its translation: CASSLAGRLLAAGTDTQYF. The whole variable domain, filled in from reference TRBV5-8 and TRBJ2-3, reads EAGVTQSPTHLIKTRGQQATLRCSPISGHTSVYWYQQALGLGLQFLLWYDEGEERNRGNFPPRFSGRQFPNYSSELNVNALELEDSALYLCASSLAGRLLAAGTDTQYFGPGTRLTVL.

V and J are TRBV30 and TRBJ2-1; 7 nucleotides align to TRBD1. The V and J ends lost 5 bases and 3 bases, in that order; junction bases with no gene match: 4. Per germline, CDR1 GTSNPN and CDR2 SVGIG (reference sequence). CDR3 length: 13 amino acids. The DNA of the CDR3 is TGTGCCTGGGGGACAGCCTACTACAATGAGCAGTTCTTC. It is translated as CAWGTAYYNEQFF.

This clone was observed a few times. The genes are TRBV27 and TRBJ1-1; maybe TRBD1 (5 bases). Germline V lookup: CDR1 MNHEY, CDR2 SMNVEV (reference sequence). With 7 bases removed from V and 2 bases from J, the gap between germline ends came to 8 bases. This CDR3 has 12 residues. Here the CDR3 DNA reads TGTGCCAGCATTGGGGCAAACACTGAAGCTTTCTTT. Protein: CASIGANTEAFF.

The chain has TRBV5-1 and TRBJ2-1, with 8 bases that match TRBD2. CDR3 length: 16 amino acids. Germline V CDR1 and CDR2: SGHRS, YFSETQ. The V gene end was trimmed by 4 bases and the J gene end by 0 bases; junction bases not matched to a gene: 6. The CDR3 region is CASSPGGGTSYNEQFF. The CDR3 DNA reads TGCGCCAGCAGCCCGGGGGGGGGCACCTCCTACAATGAGCAGTTCTTC.

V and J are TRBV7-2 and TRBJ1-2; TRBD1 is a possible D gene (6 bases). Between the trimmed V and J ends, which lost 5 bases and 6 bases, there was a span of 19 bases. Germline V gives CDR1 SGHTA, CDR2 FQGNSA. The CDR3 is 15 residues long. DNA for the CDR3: TGTGCCAGCAGCCTCAGTACAGGGTCGGCGGATGGCTACACCTTC. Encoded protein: CASSLSTGSADGYTF.

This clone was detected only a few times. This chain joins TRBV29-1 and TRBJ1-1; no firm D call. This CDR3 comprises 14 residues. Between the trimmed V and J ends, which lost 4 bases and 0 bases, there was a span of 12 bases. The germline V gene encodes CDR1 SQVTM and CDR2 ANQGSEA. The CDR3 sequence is CSVVEQNMNTEAFF. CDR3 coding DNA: TGCAGCGTTGTGGAGCAGAACATGAACACTGAAGCTTTCTTT.

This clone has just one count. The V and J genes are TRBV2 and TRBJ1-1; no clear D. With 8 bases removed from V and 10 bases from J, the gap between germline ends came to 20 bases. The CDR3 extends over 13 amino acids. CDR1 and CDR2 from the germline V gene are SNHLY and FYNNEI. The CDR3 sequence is CASHSGAQVGAFF. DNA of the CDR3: TGTGCCAGCCATTCCGGAGCTCAGGTGGGAGCTTTCTTT.

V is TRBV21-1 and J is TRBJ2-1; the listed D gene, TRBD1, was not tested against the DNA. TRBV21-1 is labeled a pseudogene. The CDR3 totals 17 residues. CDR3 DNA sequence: TGTGCCAGCAGCACAGGGGCCGGCCCCCGTTTTTACAATGAGCAGTTCTTC. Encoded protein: CASSTGAGPRFYNEQFF.

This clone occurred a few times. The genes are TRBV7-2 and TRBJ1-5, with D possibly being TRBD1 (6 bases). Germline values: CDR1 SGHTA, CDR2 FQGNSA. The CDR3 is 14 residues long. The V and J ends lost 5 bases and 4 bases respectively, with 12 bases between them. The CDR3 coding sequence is TGTGCCAGCAGCAGCACAAGGGGGAATCAGCCCCAGCATTTT. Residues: CASSSTRGNQPQHF.

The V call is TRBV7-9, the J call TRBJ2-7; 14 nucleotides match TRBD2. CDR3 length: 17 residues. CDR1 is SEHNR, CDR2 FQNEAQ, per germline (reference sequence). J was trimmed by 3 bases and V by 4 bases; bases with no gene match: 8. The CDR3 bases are TGTGCCAGCAGCTCCGGACTAGCGGGGGGATCCGACTACGAGCAGTACTTC. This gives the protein CASSSGLAGGSDYEQYF.

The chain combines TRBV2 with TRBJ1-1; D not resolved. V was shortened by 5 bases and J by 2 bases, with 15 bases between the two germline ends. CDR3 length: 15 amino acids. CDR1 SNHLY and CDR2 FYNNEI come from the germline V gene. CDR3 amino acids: CASSPLGKQNTEAFF. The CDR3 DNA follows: TGTGCCAGCAGTCCACTAGGGAAACAAAACACTGAAGCTTTCTTT.

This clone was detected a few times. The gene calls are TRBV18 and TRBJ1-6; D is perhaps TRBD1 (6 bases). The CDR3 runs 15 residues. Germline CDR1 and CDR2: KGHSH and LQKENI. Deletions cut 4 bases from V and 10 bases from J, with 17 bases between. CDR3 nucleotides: TGTGCCAGCTCACTCGCCGAGGGGGTAGGGTCACCCCTCCACTTT. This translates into CASSLAEGVGSPLHF. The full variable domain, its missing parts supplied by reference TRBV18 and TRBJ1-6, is NAGVMQNPRHLVRRRGQEARLRCSPMKGHSHVYWYRQLPEEGLKFMVYLQKENIIDESGMPKERFSAEFPKEGPSILRIQQVVRGDSAAYFCASSLAEGVGSPLHFGNGTRLTVT.

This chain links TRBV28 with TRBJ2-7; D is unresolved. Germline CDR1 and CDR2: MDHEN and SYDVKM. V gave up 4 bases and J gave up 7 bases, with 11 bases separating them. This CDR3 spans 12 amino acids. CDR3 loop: CASSYVGLEQYF. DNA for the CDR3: TGTGCCAGCAGTTACGTAGGTTTGGAGCAGTACTTC.

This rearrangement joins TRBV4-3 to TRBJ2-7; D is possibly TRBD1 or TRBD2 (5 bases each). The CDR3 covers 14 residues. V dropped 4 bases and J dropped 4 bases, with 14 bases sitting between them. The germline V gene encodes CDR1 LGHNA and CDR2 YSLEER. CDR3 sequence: CASSRGSAGYEQYF. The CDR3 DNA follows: TGCGCCAGCAGCCGGGGGAGTGCTGGTTACGAGCAGTACTTC.

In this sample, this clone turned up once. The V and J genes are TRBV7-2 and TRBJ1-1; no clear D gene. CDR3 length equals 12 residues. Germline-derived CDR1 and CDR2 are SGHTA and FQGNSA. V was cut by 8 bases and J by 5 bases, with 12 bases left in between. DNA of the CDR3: TGTGCCAGCGGCGCCCGAACAACTGAAGCTTTCTTT. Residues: CASGARTTEAFF.

CDR3 nucleotides: TGCAGCGTTGAACCGGGCAGCGGCCAAGAGACCCAGTACTTC. Its protein is CSVEPGSGQETQYF. The chain is built from TRBV29-1 and TRBJ2-5; tentatively, D is TRBD2 (5 bases). Germline CDR1 is SQVTM and CDR2 is ANQGSEA. V shed 2 bases and J shed 1 base, with 11 bases lying between them. CDR3 length: 14 residues.

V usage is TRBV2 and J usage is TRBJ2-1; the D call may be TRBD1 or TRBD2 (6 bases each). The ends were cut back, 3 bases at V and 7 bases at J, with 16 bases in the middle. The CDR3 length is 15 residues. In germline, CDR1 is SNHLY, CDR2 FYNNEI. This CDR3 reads CASSEGGGTENEQFF. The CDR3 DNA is TGTGCCAGCAGTGAGGGGGGCGGGACGGAGAATGAGCAGTTCTTC. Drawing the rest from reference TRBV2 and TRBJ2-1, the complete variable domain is EPEVTQTPSHQVTQMGQEVILRCVPISNHLYFYWYRQILGQKVEFLVSFYNNEISEKSEIFDDQFSVERPDGSNFTLKIRSTKLEDSAMYFCASSEGGGTENEQFFGPGTRLTVL.

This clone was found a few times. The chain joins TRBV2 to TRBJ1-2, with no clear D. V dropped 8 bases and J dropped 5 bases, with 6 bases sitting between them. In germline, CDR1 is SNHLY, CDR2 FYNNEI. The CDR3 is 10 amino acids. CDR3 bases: TGTGCCAGCTGGGAATATGGCTACACCTTC. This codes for CASWEYGYTF.

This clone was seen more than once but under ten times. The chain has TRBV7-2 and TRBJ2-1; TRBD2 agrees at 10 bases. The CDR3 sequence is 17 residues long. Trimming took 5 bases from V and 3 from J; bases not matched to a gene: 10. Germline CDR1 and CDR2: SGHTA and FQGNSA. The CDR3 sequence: CASSLWGASGGYNEQFF. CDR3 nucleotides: TGTGCCAGCAGCCTCTGGGGGGCTAGCGGGGGCTACAATGAGCAGTTCTTC.

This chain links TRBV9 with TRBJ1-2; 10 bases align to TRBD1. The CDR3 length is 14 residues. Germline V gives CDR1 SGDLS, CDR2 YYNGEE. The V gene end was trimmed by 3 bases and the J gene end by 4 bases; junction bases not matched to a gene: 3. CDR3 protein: CASSGDRGTYGYTF. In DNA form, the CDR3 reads TGTGCCAGCAGCGGGGACAGGGGCACCTATGGCTACACCTTC.

The CDR3 here is CASSFETSTDTQYF. In DNA, the CDR3 is TGTGCCAGCAGCTTTGAGACGAGCACAGATACGCAGTATTTT. V is TRBV7-9 and J is TRBJ2-3; D is ambiguous. Trimming removed 3 bases from V and 0 bases from J, with 7 bases in between. Per germline, CDR1 SEHNR and CDR2 FQNEAQ (reference sequence). The CDR3 is 14 amino acids.

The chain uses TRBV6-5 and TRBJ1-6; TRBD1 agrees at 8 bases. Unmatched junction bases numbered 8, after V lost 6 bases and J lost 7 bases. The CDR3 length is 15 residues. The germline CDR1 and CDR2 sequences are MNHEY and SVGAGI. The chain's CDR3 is CASSLNRGKNSPLHF. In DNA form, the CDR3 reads TGTGCCAGCAGCCTAAACAGGGGGAAAAATTCACCCCTCCACTTT.

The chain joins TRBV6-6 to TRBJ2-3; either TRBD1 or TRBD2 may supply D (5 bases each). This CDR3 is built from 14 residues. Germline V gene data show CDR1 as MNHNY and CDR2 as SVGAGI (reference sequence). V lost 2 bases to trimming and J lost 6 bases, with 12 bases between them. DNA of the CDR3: TGTGCCAGCAGTTACCACAAAGGGGACGATACGCAGTATTTT. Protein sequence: CASSYHKGDDTQYF.